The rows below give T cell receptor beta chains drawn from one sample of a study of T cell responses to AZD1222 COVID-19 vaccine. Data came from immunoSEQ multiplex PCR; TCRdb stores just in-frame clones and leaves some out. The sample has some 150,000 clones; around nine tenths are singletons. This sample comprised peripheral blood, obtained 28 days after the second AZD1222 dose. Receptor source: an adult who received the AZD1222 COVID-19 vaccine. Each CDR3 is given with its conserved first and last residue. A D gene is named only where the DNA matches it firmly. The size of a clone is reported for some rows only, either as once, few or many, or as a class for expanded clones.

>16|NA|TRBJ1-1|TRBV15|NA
CATSRDRGRGTSEAFF
TGTGCCACCAGCAGAGATCGCGGCAGGGGCACCTCCGAAGCTTTCTTT
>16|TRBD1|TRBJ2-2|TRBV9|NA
CASSPSGTGGLGELFF
TGTGCCAGCAGCCCCTCCGGGACAGGGGGCCTTGGGGAGCTGTTTTTT
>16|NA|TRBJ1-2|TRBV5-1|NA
CASQTGTAAGNYGYTF
TGCGCCAGCCAAACCGGGACGGCGGCCGGTAACTATGGCTACACCTTC
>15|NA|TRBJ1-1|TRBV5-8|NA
CASSWTGHKNTEAFF
TGTGCCAGCAGCTGGACGGGACACAAGAACACTGAAGCTTTCTTT
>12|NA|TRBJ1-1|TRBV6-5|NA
CASRPPQGEAFF
TGTGCCAGCAGGCCCCCTCAGGGTGAAGCTTTCTTT
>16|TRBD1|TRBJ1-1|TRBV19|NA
CASNPGDRGFATEAFF
TGTGCCAGTAACCCGGGGGACAGGGGTTTTGCGACTGAAGCTTTCTTT
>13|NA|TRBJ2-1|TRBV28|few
CASGGSSYNEQFF
TGTGCCAGCGGAGGGAGCTCCTACAATGAGCAGTTCTTC
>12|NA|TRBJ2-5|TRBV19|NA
CASSITRETQYF
TGTGCCAGTAGTATCACTCGAGAGACCCAGTACTTC
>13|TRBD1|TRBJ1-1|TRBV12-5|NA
CASGLVQGGEAFF
TGTGCTAGTGGTTTGGTCCAGGGGGGTGAAGCTTTCTTT
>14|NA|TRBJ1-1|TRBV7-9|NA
CASRARGAGSEAFF
TGTGCCAGCAGAGCCCGCGGGGCGGGGAGTGAAGCTTTCTTT
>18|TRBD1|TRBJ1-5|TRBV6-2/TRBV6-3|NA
CASSYSDRAAYSNQPQHF
TGTGCCAGCAGTTACAGTGACAGGGCCGCTTATAGCAATCAGCCCCAGCATTTT
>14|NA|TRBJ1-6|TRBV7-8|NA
CASSSQTYNSPLHF
TGTGCCAGCAGCTCACAGACCTATAATTCACCCCTCCACTTT
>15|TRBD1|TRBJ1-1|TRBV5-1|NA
CASASYGTVNTEAFF
TGCGCCTCAGCCTCGTACGGGACAGTGAACACTGAAGCTTTCTTT
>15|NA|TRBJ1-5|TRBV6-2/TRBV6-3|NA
CASSGGLQGNQPQHF
TGTGCCAGCAGTGGGGGCTTACAGGGCAATCAGCCCCAGCATTTT
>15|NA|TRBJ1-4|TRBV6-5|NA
CASSYSGALREKLFF
TGTGCCAGCAGTTACTCGGGGGCGTTAAGGGAAAAACTGTTTTTT
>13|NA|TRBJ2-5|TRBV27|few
CASSLRRRETQYF
TGTGCCAGCAGTTTACGGCGGCGAGAGACCCAGTACTTC
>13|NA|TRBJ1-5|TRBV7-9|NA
CASSLIPNQPQHF
TGTGCCAGCAGCTTAATCCCGAATCAGCCCCAGCATTTT
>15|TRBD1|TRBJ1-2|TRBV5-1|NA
CASGAGTGGAYGYTF
TGCGCCAGCGGCGCCGGGACAGGGGGCGCTTATGGCTACACCTTC
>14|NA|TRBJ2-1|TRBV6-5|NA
CASLESGTPREQFF
TGTGCCAGCCTGGAGTCAGGGACCCCACGGGAGCAGTTCTTC
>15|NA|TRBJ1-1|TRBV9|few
CASSIAGAANTEAFF
TGTGCCAGCAGCATAGCAGGGGCGGCCAACACTGAAGCTTTCTTT
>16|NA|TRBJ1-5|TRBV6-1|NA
CASSGRWGVPNQPQHF
TGTGCCAGCAGTGGTCGGTGGGGAGTTCCAAATCAGCCCCAGCATTTT
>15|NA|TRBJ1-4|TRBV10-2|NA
CASRGSRTTNEKLFF
TGCGCCAGCAGAGGCTCCCGGACCACTAATGAAAAACTGTTTTTT
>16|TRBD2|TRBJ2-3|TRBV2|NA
CASSPGGGGLTDTQYF
TGTGCCAGCAGCCCCGGTGGCGGGGGGCTCACAGATACGCAGTATTTT
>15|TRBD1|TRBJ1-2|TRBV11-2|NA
CASSKRTGVSYGYTF
TGTGCCAGCAGCAAAAGGACAGGAGTTTCCTATGGCTACACCTTC
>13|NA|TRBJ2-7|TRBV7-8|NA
CASSLADSYEQYF
TGTGCCAGCAGCTTAGCGGATTCCTACGAGCAGTACTTC
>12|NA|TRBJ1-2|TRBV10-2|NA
CASSDGPYGYTF
TGCGCCAGCAGTGACGGCCCCTATGGCTACACCTTC
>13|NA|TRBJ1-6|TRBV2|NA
CASGVVIDSPLHF
TGTGCCAGCGGGGTAGTTATCGATTCACCCCTCCACTTT
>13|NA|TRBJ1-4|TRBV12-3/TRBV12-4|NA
CASSLNPVEKLFF
TGTGCCAGCAGTCTGAACCCGGTTGAAAAACTGTTTTTT
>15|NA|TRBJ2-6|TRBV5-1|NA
CASSLLGAGANVLTF
TGCGCCAGCAGCTTGCTAGGTGCTGGGGCCAACGTCCTGACTTTC
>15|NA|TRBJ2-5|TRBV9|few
CASSVSGRSQETQYF
TGTGCCAGCAGCGTTAGCGGACGGAGTCAAGAGACCCAGTACTTC
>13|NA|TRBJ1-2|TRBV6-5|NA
CASSTLGRGGYTF
TGTGCCAGCAGTACACTCGGTAGAGGGGGCTACACCTTC
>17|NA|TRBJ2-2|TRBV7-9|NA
CASSFLPHREGTGELFF
TGTGCCAGCAGCTTCCTCCCACACAGGGAGGGGACCGGGGAGCTGTTTTTT
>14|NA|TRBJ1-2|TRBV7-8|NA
CASSFILDSYGYTF
TGTGCCAGCAGCTTTATCTTGGACTCCTATGGCTACACCTTC
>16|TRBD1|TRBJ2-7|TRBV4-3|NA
CASSQRGTGGSYEQYF
TGCGCCAGCAGCCAGAGAGGGACAGGGGGCTCCTACGAGCAGTACTTC
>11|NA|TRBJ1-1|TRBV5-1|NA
CASSLDTEAFF
TGCGCCAGCAGCTTGGACACTGAAGCTTTCTTT
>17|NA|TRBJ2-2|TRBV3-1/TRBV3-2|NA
CASSPTMGPLNTGELFF
TGTGCCAGCAGCCCGACGATGGGACCGCTGAACACCGGGGAGCTGTTTTTT
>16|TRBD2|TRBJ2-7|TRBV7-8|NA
CASSQSPSGVTYEQYF
TGTGCCAGCAGCCAAAGCCCTAGCGGGGTGACCTACGAGCAGTACTTC
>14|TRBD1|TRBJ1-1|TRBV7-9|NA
CASSTRDSNTEAFF
TGTGCCAGCAGCACCCGGGACAGTAACACTGAAGCTTTCTTT
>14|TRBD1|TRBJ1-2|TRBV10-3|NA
CAIGGGTGDYGYTF
TGTGCCATCGGGGGGGGAACAGGGGACTATGGCTACACCTTC
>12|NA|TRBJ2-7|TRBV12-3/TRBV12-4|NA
CASSPGSYEQYF
TGTGCCAGCAGTCCAGGGAGTTACGAGCAGTACTTC
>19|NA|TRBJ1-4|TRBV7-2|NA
CASSPNGWVGPATNEKLFF
TGTGCCAGCAGCCCTAATGGCTGGGTGGGACCTGCAACTAATGAAAAACTGTTTTTT
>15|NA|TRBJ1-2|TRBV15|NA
CATSREAGVSYGYTF
TGTGCCACCAGCAGAGAGGCAGGGGTCAGCTATGGCTACACCTTC
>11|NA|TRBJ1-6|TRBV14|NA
CASSQVDSLHF
TGTGCCAGCAGCCAAGTTGATTCCCTCCACTTT
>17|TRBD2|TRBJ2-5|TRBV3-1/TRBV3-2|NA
CASSQAATSGGAETQYF
TGTGCCAGCAGCCAAGCGGCGACTAGCGGGGGGGCTGAGACCCAGTACTTC
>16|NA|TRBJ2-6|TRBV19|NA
CASSSWRGPGANVLTF
TGTGCCAGTAGTTCCTGGCGTGGTCCTGGGGCCAACGTCCTGACTTTC
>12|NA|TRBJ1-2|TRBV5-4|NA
CASSLDAYGYTF
TGTGCCAGCAGCTTGGACGCCTATGGCTACACCTTC
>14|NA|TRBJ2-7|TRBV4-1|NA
CASSQEQGRNEQYF
TGCGCCAGCAGCCAAGAACAGGGTCGAAACGAGCAGTACTTC
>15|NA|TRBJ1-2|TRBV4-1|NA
CASSQGDIANYGYTF
TGCGCCAGCAGCCAAGGGGACATTGCTAACTATGGCTACACCTTC
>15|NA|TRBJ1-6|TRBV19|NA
CASSTNAGGNSPLHF
TGTGCCAGTAGTACCAATGCCGGGGGTAATTCACCCCTCCACTTT
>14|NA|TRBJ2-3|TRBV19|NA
CASSSNLRADTQYF
TGTGCCAGTAGTAGTAATCTCAGGGCAGATACGCAGTATTTT